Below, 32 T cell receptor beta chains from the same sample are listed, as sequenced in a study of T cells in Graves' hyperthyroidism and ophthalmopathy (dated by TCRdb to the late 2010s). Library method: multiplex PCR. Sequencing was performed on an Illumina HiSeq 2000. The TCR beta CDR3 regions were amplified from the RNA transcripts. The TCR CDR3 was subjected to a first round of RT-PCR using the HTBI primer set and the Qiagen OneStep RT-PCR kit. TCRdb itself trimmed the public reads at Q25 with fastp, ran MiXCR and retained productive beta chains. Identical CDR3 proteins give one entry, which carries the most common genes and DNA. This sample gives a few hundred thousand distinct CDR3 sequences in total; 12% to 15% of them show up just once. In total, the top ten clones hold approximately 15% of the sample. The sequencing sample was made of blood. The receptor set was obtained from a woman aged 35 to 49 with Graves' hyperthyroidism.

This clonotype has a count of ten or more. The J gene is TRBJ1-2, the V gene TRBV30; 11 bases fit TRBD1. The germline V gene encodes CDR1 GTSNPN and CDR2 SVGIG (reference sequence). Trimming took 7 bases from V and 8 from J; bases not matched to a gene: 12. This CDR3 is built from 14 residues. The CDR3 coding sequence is TGTGCCTTCGTTCGGACAGGGGGCAACTTGGGCTACACCTTC. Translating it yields CAFVRTGGNLGYTF.

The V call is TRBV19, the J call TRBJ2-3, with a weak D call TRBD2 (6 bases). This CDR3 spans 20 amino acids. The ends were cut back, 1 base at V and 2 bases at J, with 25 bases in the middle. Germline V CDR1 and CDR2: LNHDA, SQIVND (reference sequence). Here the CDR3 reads CASSIGTRDSLFPHTDTQYF. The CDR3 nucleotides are TGTGCCAGTAGTATAGGCACTCGGGACTCTCTCTTCCCACACACAGATACGCAGTATTTT.

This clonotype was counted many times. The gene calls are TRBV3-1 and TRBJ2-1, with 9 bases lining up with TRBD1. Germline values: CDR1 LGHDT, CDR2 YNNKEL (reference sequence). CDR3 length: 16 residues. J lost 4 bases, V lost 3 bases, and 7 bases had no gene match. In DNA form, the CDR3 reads TGTGCCAGCAGCCACCGAACAGGGGGCAGGTACAATGAGCAGTTCTTC. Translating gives CASSHRTGGRYNEQFF.

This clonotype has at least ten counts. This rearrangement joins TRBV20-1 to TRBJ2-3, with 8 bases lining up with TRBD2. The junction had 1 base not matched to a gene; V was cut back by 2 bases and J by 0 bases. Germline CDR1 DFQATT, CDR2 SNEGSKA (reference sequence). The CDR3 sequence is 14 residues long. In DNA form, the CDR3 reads TGCAGTGCTAGACTAGCGGGTAGCACAGATACGCAGTATTTT. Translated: CSARLAGSTDTQYF.

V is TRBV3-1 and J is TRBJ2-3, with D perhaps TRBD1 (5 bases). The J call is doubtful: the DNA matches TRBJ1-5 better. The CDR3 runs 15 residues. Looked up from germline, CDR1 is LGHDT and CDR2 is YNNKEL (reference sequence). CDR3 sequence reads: CASSDQAGRTDTQHF. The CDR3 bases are TGTGCCAGCAGTGATCAAGCGGGGCGCACAGATACGCAGCATTTT.

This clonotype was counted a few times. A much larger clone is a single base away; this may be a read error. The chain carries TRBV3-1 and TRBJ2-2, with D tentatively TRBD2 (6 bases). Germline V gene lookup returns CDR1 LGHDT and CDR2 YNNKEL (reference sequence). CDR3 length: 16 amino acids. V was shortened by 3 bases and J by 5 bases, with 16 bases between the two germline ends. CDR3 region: CASSQGRTTRTGELFF. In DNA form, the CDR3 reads TGTGCCAGCAGCCAGGGACGTACGACTAGGACCGGGGAGCTGTTTTTT.

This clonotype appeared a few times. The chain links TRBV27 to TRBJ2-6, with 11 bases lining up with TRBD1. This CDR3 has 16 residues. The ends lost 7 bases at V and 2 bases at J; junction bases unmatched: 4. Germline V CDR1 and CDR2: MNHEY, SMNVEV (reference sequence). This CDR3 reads CASTRTGGAGANVLTF. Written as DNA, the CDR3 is TGTGCCAGCACCAGGACAGGGGGCGCTGGGGCCAACGTCCTGACTTTC.

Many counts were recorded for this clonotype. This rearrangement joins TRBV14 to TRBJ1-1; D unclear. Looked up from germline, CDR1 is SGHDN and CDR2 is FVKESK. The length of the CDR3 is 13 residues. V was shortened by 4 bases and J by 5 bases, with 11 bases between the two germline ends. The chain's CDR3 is CASSRVGGTEAFF. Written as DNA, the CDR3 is TGTGCCAGCAGCCGGGTCGGTGGGACTGAAGCTTTCTTT. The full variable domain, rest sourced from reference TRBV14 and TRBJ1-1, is EAGVTQFPSHSVIEKGQTVTLRCDPISGHDNLYWYRRVMGKEIKFLLHFVKESKQDESGMPNNRFLAERTGGTYSTLKVQPAELEDSGVYFCASSRVGGTEAFFGQGTRLTVV.

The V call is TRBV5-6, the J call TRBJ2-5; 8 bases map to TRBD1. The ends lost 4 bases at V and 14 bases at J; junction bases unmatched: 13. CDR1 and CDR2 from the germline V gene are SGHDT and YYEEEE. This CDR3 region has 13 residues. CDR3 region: CASSPDRAEAAYF. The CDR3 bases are TGTGCCAGCAGCCCGGACAGGGCCGAAGCCGCCTACTTC.

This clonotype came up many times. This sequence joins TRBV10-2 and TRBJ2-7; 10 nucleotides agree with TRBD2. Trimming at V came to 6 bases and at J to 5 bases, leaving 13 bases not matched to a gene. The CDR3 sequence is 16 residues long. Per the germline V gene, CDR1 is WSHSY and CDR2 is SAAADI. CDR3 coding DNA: TGCGCCAGCAGCCCCCCCTCCAGCGGGAGGGCCCACGAGCAGTACTTC. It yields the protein CASSPPSSGRAHEQYF.

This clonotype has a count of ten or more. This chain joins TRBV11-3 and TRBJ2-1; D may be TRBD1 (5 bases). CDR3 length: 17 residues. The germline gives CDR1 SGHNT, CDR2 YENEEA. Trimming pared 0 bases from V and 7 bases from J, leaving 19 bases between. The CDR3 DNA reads TGTGCCAGCAGCTTAGATACTCGGCAGGGTTTACGGAATGAGCAGTTCTTC. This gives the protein CASSLDTRQGLRNEQFF.

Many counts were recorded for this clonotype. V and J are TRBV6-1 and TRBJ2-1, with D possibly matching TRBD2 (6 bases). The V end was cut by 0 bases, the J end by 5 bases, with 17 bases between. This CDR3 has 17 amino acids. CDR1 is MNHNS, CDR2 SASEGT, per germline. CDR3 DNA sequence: TGTGCCAGCAGTGAAGCGCTGGGAGCGGGTCAGAACAATGAGCAGTTCTTC. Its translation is CASSEALGAGQNNEQFF.

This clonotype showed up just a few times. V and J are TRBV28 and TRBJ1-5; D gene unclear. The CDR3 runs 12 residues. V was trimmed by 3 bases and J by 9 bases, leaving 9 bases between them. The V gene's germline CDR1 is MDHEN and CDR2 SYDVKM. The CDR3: CASSLQARPQHF. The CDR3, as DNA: TGTGCCAGCAGTTTGCAGGCGCGGCCCCAGCATTTT.

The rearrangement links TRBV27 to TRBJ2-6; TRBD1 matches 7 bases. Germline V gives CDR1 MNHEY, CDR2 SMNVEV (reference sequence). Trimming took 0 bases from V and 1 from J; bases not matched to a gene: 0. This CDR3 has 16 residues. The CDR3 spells CASSLSTGSGANVLTF. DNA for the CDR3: TGTGCCAGCAGTTTATCGACAGGGTCTGGGGCCAACGTCCTGACTTTC.

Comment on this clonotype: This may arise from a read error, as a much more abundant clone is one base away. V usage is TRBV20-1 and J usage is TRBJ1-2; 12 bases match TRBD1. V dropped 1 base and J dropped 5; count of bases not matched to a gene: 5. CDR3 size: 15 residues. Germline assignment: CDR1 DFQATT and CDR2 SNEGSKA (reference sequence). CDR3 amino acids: CSARAGQGAPYGYTF. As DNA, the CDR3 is TGCAGTGCTAGAGCGGGACAGGGGGCCCCATATGGCTACACCTTC.

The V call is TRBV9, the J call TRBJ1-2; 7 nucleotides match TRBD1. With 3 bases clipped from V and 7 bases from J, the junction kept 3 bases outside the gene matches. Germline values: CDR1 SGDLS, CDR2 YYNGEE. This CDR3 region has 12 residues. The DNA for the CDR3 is TGTGCCAGCAGCGGGACAGGTTTTGGCTACACCTTC. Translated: CASSGTGFGYTF.

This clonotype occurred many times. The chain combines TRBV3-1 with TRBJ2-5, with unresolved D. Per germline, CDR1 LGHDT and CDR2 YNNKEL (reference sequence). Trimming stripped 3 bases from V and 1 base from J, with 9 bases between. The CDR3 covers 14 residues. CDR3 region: CASSHAGFQETQYF. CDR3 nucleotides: TGTGCCAGCAGCCACGCCGGGTTCCAAGAGACCCAGTACTTC.

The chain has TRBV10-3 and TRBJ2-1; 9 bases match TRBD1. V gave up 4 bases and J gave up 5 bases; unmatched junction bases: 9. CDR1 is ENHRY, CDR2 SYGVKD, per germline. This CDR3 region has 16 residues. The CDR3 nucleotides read TGTGCCATCAGTGGCCTCGGGACAGGGAGGGACAATGAGCAGTTCTTC. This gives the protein CAISGLGTGRDNEQFF.

CDR3 in DNA: TGTGCCAGTCATTCGGCCGGGGAGCTGTTTTTT. Its translation is CASHSAGELFF. The chain combines TRBV19 with TRBJ2-2; D ambiguous. The CDR3 runs to 11 residues. Per germline, CDR1 LNHDA and CDR2 SQIVND (reference sequence). The ends were cut back, 8 bases at V and 6 bases at J, with 7 bases in the middle. The full variable domain, with the rest looked up from reference TRBV19 and TRBJ2-2, is DGGITQSPKYLFRKEGQNVTLSCEQNLNHDAMYWYRQDPGQGLRLIYYSQIVNDFQKGDIAEGYSVSREKKESFPLTVTSAQKNPTAFYLCASHSAGELFFGEGSRLTVL.

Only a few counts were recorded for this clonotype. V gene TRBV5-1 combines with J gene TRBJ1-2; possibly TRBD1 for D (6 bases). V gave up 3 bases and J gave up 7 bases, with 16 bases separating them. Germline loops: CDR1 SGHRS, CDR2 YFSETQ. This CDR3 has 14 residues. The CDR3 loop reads CASSSSTGLGGYTF. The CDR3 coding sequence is TGCGCCAGCAGCTCTTCTACAGGGCTGGGTGGCTACACCTTC.

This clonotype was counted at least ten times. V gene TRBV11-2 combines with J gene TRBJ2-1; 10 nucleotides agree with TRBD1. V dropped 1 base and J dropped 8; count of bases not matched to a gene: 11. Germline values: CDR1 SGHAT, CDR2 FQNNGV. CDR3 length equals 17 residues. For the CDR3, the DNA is TGTGCCAGCAGCTTAGTGCGAAGACAGGGGGCGATGGATGAGCAGTTCTTC. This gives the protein CASSLVRRQGAMDEQFF.

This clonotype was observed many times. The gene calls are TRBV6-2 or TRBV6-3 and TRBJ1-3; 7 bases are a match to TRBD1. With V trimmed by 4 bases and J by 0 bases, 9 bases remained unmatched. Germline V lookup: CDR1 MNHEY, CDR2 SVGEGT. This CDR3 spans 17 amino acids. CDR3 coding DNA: TGTGCCAGCAGTTCGCCTCACCGGGACAGCTCTGGAAACACCATATATTTT. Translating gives CASSSPHRDSSGNTIYF.

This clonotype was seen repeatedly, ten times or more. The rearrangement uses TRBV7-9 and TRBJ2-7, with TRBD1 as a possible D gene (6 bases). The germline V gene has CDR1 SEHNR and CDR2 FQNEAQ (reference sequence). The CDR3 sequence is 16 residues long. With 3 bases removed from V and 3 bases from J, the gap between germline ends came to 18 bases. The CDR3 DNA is TGTGCCAGCAGCTTTTCCCCGACAGGTTCCTACTACGAGCAGTACTTC. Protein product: CASSFSPTGSYYEQYF.

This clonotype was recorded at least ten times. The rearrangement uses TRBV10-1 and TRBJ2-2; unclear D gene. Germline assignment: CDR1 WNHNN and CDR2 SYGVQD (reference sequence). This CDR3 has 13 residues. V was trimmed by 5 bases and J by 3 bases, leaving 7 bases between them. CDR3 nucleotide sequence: TGCGCCAGCAGTACCTCCTACACCGGGGAGCTGTTTTTT. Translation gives CASSTSYTGELFF.

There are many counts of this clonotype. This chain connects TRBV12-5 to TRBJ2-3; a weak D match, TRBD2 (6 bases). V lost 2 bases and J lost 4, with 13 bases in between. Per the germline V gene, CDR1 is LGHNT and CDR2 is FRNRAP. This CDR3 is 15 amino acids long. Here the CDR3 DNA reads TGTGCTAGTGGTTTGTCTGGAGGGACGGCAGATACGCAGTATTTT. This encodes CASGLSGGTADTQYF.

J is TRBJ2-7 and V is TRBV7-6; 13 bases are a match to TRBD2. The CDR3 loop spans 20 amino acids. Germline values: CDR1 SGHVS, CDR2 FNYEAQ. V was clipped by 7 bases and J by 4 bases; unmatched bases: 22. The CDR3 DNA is TGTGCCAGCATCCAAGATCCGGGACTAGCGGGAAAGGGGTCCTATTACGAGCAGTACTTC. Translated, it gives CASIQDPGLAGKGSYYEQYF. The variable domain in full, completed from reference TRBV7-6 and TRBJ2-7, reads GAGVSQSPRYKVTKRGQDVALRCDPISGHVSLYWYRQALGQGPEFLTYFNYEAQQDKSGLPNDRFSAERPEGSISTLTIQRTEQRDSAMYRCASIQDPGLAGKGSYYEQYFGPGTRLTVT.

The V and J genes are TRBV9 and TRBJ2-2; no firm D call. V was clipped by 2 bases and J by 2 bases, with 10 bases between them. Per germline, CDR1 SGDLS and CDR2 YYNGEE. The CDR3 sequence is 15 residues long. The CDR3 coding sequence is TGTGCCAGCAGCGTTGAGTGGGATAACACCGGGGAGCTGTTTTTT. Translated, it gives CASSVEWDNTGELFF.

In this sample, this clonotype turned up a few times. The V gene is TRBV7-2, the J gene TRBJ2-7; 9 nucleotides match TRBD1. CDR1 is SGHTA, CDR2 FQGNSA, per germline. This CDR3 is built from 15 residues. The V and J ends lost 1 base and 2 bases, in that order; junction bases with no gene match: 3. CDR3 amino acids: CASSLEDRGPYEQYF. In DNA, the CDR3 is TGTGCCAGCAGCTTAGAGGACAGGGGTCCCTACGAGCAGTACTTC.

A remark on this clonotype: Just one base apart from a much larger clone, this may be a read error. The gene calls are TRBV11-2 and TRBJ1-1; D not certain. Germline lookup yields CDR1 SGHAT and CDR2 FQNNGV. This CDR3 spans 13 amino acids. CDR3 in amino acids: CVSSLGLPTEAFF. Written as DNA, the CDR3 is TGTGTCAGCAGCTTAGGGTTGCCCACTGAAGCTTTCTTT.

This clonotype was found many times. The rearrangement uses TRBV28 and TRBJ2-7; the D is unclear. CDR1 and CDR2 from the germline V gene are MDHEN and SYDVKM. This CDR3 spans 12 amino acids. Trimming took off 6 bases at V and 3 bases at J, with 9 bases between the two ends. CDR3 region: CASRGAHYEQYF. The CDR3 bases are TGTGCCAGCAGAGGAGCTCACTACGAGCAGTACTTC. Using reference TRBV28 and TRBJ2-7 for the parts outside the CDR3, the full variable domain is DVKVTQSSRYLVKRTGEKVFLECVQDMDHENMFWYRQDPGLGLRLIYFSYDVKMKEKGDIPEGYSVSREKKERFSLILESASTNQTSMYLCASRGAHYEQYFGPGTRLTVT.

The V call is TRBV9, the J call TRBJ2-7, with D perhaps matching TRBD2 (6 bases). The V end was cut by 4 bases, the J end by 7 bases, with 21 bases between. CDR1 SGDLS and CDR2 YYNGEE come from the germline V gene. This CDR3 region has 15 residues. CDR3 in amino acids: CASSSRDSPFLEQYF. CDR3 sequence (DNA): TGTGCCAGCAGCAGCCGGGACTCCCCCTTTCTGGAGCAGTACTTC.

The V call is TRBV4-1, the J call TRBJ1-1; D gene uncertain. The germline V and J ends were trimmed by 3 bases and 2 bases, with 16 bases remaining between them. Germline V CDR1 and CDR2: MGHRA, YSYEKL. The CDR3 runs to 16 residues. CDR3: CASSQRSQRTNTEAFF. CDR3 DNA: TGCGCCAGCAGCCAGAGATCCCAGAGAACTAACACTGAAGCTTTCTTT.